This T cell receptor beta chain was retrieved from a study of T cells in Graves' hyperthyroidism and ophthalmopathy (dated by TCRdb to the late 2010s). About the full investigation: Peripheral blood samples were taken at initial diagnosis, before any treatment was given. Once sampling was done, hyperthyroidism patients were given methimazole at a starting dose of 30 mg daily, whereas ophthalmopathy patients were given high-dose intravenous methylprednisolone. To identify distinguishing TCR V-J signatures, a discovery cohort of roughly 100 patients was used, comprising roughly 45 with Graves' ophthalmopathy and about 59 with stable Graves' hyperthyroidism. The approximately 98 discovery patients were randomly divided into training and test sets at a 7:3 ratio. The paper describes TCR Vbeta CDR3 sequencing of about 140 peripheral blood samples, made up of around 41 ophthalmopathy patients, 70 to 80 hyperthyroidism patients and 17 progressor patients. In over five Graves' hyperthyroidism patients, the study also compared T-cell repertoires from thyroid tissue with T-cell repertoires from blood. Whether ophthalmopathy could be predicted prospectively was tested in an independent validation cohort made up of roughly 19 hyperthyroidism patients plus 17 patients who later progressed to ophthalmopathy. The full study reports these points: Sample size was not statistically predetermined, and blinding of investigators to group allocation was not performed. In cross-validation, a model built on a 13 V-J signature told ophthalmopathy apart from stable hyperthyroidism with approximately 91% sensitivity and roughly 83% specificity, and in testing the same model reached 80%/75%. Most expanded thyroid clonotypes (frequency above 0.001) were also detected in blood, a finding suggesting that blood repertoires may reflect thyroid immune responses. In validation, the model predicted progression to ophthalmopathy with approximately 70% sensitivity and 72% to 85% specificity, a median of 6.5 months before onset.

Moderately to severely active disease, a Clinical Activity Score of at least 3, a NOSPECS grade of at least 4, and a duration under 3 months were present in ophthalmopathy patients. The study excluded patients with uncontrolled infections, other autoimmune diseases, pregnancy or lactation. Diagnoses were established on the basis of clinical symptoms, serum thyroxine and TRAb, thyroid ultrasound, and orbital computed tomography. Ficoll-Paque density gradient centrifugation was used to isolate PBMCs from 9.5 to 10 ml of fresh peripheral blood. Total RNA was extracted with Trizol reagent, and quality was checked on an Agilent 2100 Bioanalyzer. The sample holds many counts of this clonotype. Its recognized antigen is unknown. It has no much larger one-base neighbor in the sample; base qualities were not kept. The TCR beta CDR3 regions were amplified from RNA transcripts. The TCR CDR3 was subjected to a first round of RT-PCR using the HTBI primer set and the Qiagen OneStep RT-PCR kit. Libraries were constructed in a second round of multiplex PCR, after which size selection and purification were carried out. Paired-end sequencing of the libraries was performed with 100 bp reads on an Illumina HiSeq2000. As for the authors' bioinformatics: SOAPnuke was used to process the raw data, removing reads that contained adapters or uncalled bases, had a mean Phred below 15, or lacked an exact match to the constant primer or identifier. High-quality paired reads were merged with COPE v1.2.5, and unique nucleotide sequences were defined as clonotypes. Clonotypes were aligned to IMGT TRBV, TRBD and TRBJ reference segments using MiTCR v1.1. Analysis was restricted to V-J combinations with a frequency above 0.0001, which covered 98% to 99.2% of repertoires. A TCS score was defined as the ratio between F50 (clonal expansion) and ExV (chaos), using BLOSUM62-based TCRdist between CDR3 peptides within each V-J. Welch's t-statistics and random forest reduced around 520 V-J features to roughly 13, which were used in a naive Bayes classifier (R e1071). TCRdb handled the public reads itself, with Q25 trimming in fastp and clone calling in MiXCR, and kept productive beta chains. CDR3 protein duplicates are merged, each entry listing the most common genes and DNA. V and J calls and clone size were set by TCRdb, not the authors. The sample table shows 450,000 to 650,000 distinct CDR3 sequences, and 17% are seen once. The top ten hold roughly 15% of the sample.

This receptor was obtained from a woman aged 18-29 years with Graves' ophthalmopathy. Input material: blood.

The DNA reads TGCAGTGCTAGACCGACCGGGACTAAGCAGTTCTTC. The resulting protein is CSARPTGTKQFF. The rearranged segments are TRBV20-1 and TRBJ2-1, with 7 bases matching TRBD2. The germline V gene (reference sequence) yields DFQATT for CDR1 and SNEGSKA for CDR2. V has 2 bases trimmed and J has 11 bases trimmed; junction bases matching no gene number 6. From the cysteine up to the phenylalanine, the CDR3 has a length of 12 residues. Left in the record is the CDR3 DNA by itself, 36 bases read in frame from the first base.